Sequencing of this TCR beta chain was carried out in a study of OX40 agonist ivuxolimab in advanced cancers. On the study more broadly: Patients took ivuxolimab, an agonistic anti-OX40 (CD134) antibody. People who had prior anti-PD-1, anti-PD-L1 or anti-CTLA-4 therapy could take part, and approximately 43% had some. The study, taken as a whole, reports: Some of the nonresponding patients also showed low levels of normalized T-cell clonal expansion. No determination was made of the antigen specificity of the expanded peripheral T cells.

In this sample, this clone turned up once. The antigen is unknown. Data came from immunoSEQ multiplex PCR; TCRdb stores just in-frame clones and leaves some out. In the table there are 55,000 to 80,000 clones, 86% of which are singletons. Material: CD4+ or CD8+ T cells sorted from blood, obtained in a trial of the OX40 agonist ivuxolimab. This clonotype was obtained from an adult with an advanced solid tumor such as melanoma, head and neck, liver or kidney cancer.

DNA for the CDR3: TGTGCCAGCTCACCACCCGGGACAGAGCCCTATTTT. Translated: CASSPPGTEPYF. V usage is TRBV18 and J usage is TRBJ2-3; 7 bases line up with TRBD1. V dropped 0 bases and J dropped 15; count of bases not matched to a gene: 6. Germline-derived CDR1 and CDR2 are KGHSH and LQKENI. CDR3 length: 12 amino acids.